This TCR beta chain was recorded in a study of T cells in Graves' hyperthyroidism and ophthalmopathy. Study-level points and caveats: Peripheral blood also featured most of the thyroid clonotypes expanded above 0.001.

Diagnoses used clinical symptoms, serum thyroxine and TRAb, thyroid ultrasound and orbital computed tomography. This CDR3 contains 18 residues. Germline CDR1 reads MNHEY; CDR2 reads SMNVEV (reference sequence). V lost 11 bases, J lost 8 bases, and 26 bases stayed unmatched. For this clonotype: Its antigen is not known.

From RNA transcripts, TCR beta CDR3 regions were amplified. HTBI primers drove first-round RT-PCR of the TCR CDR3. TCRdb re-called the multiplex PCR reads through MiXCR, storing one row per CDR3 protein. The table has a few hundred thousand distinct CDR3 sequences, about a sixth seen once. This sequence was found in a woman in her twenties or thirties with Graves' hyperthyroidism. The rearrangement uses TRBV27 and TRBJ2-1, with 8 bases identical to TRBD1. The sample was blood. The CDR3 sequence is CADSSRRTGLFIRDEQFF. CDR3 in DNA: TGTGCCGACTCATCTAGGAGGACAGGGCTTTTCATTAGAGATGAGCAGTTCTTC.